This entry lists 22 T cell receptor beta chains sequenced from one sample in a study of response to subunit inactivated influenza vaccine. Via MiXCR, TCRdb re-called the RT-PCR reads, giving one row per CDR3 protein. Of 650,000 to 800,000 distinct CDR3 sequences listed, 11% to 15% are singletons. Sequences were derived from PBMCs from blood, sampled 14 to 15 days before vaccination. The receptors derive from a man aged 45-60 years who received an inactivated influenza vaccine.

Only a few counts were recorded for this clonotype. This chain joins TRBV10-3 and TRBJ2-3; 11 bases are shared with TRBD1. The V and J ends lost 5 bases and 2 bases, in that order; junction bases with no gene match: 15. CDR3 size: 19 residues. The V gene's germline CDR1 is ENHRY and CDR2 SYGVKD. CDR3 region: CAISRPRDRGVSNTDTQYF. For the CDR3, the DNA is TGTGCCATCAGTAGGCCCAGGGACAGGGGGGTCTCTAACACAGATACGCAGTATTTT.

This chain links TRBV11-2 with TRBJ2-5, with D perhaps TRBD1 or TRBD2 (5 bases each). The V end was cut by 3 bases, the J end by 5 bases, with 13 bases between. The CDR3 runs to 14 residues. Per germline, CDR1 SGHAT and CDR2 FQNNGV. Here the CDR3 reads CASSLGPWGETQYF. As DNA, the CDR3 is TGTGCCAGCAGCTTGGGACCCTGGGGGGAGACCCAGTACTTC.

This clonotype was seen many times. This chain joins TRBV30 and TRBJ2-1, with 10 bases lining up with TRBD2. V was clipped by 6 bases and J by 12 bases; unmatched bases: 17. Germline CDR1 reads GTSNPN; CDR2 reads SVGIG (reference sequence). This CDR3 region has 15 residues. Here the CDR3 DNA reads TGTGCCTGCGACGGCCCCGGACTAGCGGTCGGGGGGCAGTTCTTC. Its translation: CACDGPGLAVGGQFF.

V and J are TRBV4-3 and TRBJ1-6; D gene unclear. CDR1 and CDR2 from the germline V gene are LGHNA and YSLEER. V lost 0 bases and J 2 bases, leaving 11 bases between the germline ends. The CDR3 runs to 17 residues. The CDR3 nucleotides are TGCGCCAGCAGCCAAGATACAACAGAACCCTATAATTCACCCCTCCACTTT. Encoded protein: CASSQDTTEPYNSPLHF.

The table lists this clonotype with a few counts. V usage is TRBV6-8 and J usage is TRBJ1-1; 8 bases map to TRBD1. CDR1 and CDR2 (germline): MNHGY, SAAAGT. The CDR3 contains 18 residues. J lost 0 bases, V lost 7 bases, and 16 bases had no gene match. The CDR3 region has the DNA TGTGCCAGCACCCGAATCGGGACAGGACCTCAAATGAACACTGAAGCTTTCTTT. Translating it yields CASTRIGTGPQMNTEAFF.

This sequence joins TRBV27 and TRBJ2-1, with 12 bases aligning to TRBD1. V lost 5 bases and J lost 3; bases outside the gene matches: 8. This CDR3 comprises 17 residues. Germline lookup yields CDR1 MNHEY and CDR2 SMNVEV (reference sequence). The CDR3 here is CASSPGQGASLYNEQFF. The DNA for the CDR3 is TGTGCCAGCAGTCCGGGACAGGGGGCTAGTCTCTACAATGAGCAGTTCTTC.

This clonotype was seen ten or more times. V gene TRBV5-1 combines with J gene TRBJ2-5; 7 bases map to TRBD1. This CDR3 region has 14 residues. Germline values: CDR1 SGHRS, CDR2 YFSETQ. V shed 5 bases, J shed 3 bases, and the junction held 7 bases outside the gene matches. CDR3 nucleotides: TGCGCCAGCAGTCCGGACAGGCTGGAAGAGACCCAGTACTTC. It codes for CASSPDRLEETQYF.

This clonotype showed up just a few times. The J gene is TRBJ2-7, the V gene TRBV12-3 or TRBV12-4, with D perhaps TRBD1 (5 bases). The CDR3 length is 13 residues. The V and J ends lost 3 bases and 2 bases respectively, with 8 bases between them. The CDR3 sequence is CASSFGATYEQYF. The CDR3 bases are TGTGCCAGCAGTTTTGGGGCGACCTACGAGCAGTACTTC.

The chain links TRBV11-2 to TRBJ2-2; D not certain. The length of the CDR3 is 16 residues. Germline values: CDR1 SGHAT, CDR2 FQNNGV. The germline V and J ends were trimmed by 5 bases and 4 bases, with 17 bases remaining between them. CDR3 in amino acids: CASSPRTATGTGELFF. CDR3 nucleotide sequence: TGTGCCAGCAGCCCGCGGACGGCCACCGGCACCGGGGAGCTGTTTTTT. The full variable domain, its missing parts supplied by reference TRBV11-2 and TRBJ2-2, is EAGVAQSPRYKIIEKRQSVAFWCNPISGHATLYWYQQILGQGPKLLIQFQNNGVVDDSQLPKDRFSAERLKGVDSTLKIQPAKLEDSAVYLCASSPRTATGTGELFFGEGSRLTVL.

This clonotype has ten or more counts. The genes are TRBV29-1 and TRBJ2-3; TRBD1 is a possible D gene (6 bases). The CDR3 has 13 residues. With 6 bases removed from V and 2 bases from J, the gap between germline ends came to 12 bases. From germline, CDR1 is SQVTM and CDR2 ANQGSEA. The CDR3 is CSVDGQNTDTQYF. Here the CDR3 DNA reads TGCAGCGTAGACGGACAGAACACAGATACGCAGTATTTT.

This clonotype was counted only a few times. The J gene is TRBJ2-2, the V gene TRBV27; 13 nucleotides agree with TRBD2. V lost 6 bases, J lost 7 bases, and 5 bases stayed unmatched. Germline V CDR1 and CDR2: MNHEY, SMNVEV (reference sequence). The CDR3 extends over 15 amino acids. This CDR3 reads CASRRTSGRVGELFF. The CDR3 bases are TGTGCCAGCAGGCGGACTAGCGGGAGAGTCGGGGAGCTGTTTTTT.

The chain couples TRBV11-2 to TRBJ2-7; TRBD2 matches at 10 bases. V was clipped by 4 bases and J by 2 bases; unmatched bases: 11. Germline CDR1 SGHAT, CDR2 FQNNGV. CDR3 length: 17 residues. CDR3 amino acids: CASSWYSSGGAPYEQYF. CDR3 nucleotide sequence: TGTGCCAGCAGCTGGTACTCTAGCGGGGGCGCCCCCTACGAGCAGTACTTC.

This clonotype turned up a few times. The rearrangement uses TRBV24-1 and TRBJ2-1; unclear D gene. The CDR3 sequence is 13 residues long. Trimming removed 1 base at V and 2 bases at J, with 2 bases between. Germline assignment: CDR1 KGHDR and CDR2 SFDVKD. The DNA for the CDR3 is TGTGCCACCAGTGATTTTCCCTACAATGAGCAGTTCTTC. It encodes CATSDFPYNEQFF.

This clonotype has more than one count but fewer than ten. The chain couples TRBV4-1 to TRBJ2-3, with 9 bases aligning to TRBD1. This CDR3 region has 16 residues. CDR1 and CDR2 (germline): MGHRA, YSYEKL. The junction had 6 bases not matched to a gene; V was cut back by 1 base and J by 4 bases. Here the CDR3 DNA reads TGCGCCAGCAGCCAAGTTGGGACAGGGTGGGCAGATACGCAGTATTTT. It codes for CASSQVGTGWADTQYF.

This rearrangement joins TRBV7-6 to TRBJ2-6; possibly TRBD1 or TRBD2 for D (6 bases each). Trimming removed 5 bases from V and 4 bases from J, with 21 bases in between. The CDR3 spans 18 residues. Germline lookup yields CDR1 SGHVS and CDR2 FNYEAQ. This chain's CDR3 is CASSTGPMWGAGANVLTF. CDR3 coding DNA: TGTGCCAGCAGCACAGGACCTATGTGGGGGGCCGGGGCCAACGTCCTGACTTTC.

The rearrangement links TRBV28 to TRBJ2-7; D may match TRBD1 or TRBD2 (5 bases each). The CDR3 sequence is 16 residues long. V was shortened by 6 bases and J by 4 bases, with 22 bases between the two germline ends. Germline V gives CDR1 MDHEN, CDR2 SYDVKM. CDR3 DNA sequence: TGTGCCAGCAGCCCAGGGACGGTTTCATGGGGTTACGAGCAGTACTTC. This codes for CASSPGTVSWGYEQYF. The whole variable domain, filled in from reference TRBV28 and TRBJ2-7, reads DVKVTQSSRYLVKRTGEKVFLECVQDMDHENMFWYRQDPGLGLRLIYFSYDVKMKEKGDIPEGYSVSREKKERFSLILESASTNQTSMYLCASSPGTVSWGYEQYFGPGTRLTVT.

This clonotype was recorded at least ten times. J is TRBJ2-2 and V is TRBV6-2 or TRBV6-3, with 8 bases lining up with TRBD1. V dropped 5 bases and J dropped 5; count of bases not matched to a gene: 7. Germline lookup yields CDR1 MNHEY and CDR2 SVGEGT. There are 15 residues in the CDR3. CDR3: CASSETGVGTGELFF. CDR3 in DNA: TGTGCCAGCAGTGAGACAGGGGTAGGAACCGGGGAGCTGTTTTTT.

This clonotype has only a few counts. The chain links TRBV28 to TRBJ2-7, with D tentatively TRBD1 (5 bases). Per germline, CDR1 MDHEN and CDR2 SYDVKM. V lost 5 bases to trimming and J lost 3 bases, with 14 bases between them. The CDR3 contains 14 residues. The CDR3 is CASSPGRALYEQYF. The CDR3 bases are TGTGCCAGCAGTCCCGGCAGGGCCCTCTACGAGCAGTACTTC.

This clonotype appeared once. The rearrangement joins TRBV29-1 to TRBJ2-6; the D gene is possibly TRBD1 (6 bases). Germline CDR1 is SQVTM and CDR2 is ANQGSEA. V was cut by 6 bases and J by 4 bases, with 10 bases left in between. This CDR3 has 13 amino acids. The CDR3 DNA is TGCAGCGTCGGCCAGGGGGGGGCCAACGTCCTGACTTTC. Protein sequence: CSVGQGGANVLTF.

This clonotype appeared a few times. This chain connects TRBV29-1 to TRBJ2-7; possible D gene TRBD2, 5 bases. Looked up from germline, CDR1 is SQVTM and CDR2 is ANQGSEA. V shed 0 bases and J shed 5 bases, with 14 bases lying between them. There are 14 residues in the CDR3. The CDR3 protein is CSVEDSARGNEQYF. CDR3 in DNA: TGCAGCGTTGAAGATTCGGCTAGAGGGAACGAGCAGTACTTC.

The chain is built from TRBV15 and TRBJ1-5; the D gene is possibly TRBD1 (5 bases). The germline V and J ends were trimmed by 0 bases and 6 bases, with 12 bases remaining between them. Germline assignment: CDR1 LNHNV and CDR2 YYDKDF (reference sequence). The CDR3 is 15 residues long. The DNA for the CDR3 is TGTGCCACCAGCAGAGATGGGTCAGGGATTCAGCCCCAGCATTTT. Encoded protein: CATSRDGSGIQPQHF.

This clonotype was counted between two and nine times. The V call is TRBV4-2, the J call TRBJ2-7; 7 positions agree with TRBD2. CDR1 is LGHNA, CDR2 YNFKEQ, per germline. The CDR3 contains 15 residues. V dropped 1 base and J dropped 5; count of bases not matched to a gene: 8. The CDR3 DNA follows: TGTGCCAGCAGCCAAGGACTAGCTGTAGGTAACGAGCAGTACTTC. Protein sequence: CASSQGLAVGNEQYF.